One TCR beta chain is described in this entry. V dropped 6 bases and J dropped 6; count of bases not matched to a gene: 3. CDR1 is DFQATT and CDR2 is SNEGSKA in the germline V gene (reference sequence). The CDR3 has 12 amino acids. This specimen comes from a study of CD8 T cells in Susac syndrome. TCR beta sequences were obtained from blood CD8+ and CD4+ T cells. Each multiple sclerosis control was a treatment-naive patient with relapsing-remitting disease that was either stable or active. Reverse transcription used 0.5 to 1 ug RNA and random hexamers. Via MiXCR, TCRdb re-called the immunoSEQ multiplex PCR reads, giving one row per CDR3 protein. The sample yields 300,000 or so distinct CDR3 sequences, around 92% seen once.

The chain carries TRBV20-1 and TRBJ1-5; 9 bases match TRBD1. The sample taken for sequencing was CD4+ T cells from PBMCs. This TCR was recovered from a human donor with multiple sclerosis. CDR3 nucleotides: TGCAGTGCGGGGACAGGGTTTCAGCCCCAGCATTTT. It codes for CSAGTGFQPQHF.